A single sample is the source of the 28 T cell receptor beta chains below, sequenced in a study of T cells in Graves' hyperthyroidism and ophthalmopathy. Amplification targeted TCR beta CDR3 regions from RNA transcripts. During a first-round RT-PCR of the TCR CDR3, the HTBI primer set was used. In TCRdb, the multiplex PCR reads were re-called with MiXCR into one record per CDR3 protein. The sample has 250,000 to 300,000 distinct CDR3 sequences, about 13% seen once. Sequenced material: blood. The source is a woman aged 40 to 50 with Graves' hyperthyroidism.

This clonotype was seen repeatedly, ten times or more. The chain has TRBV20-1 and TRBJ1-5; D remains ambiguous. CDR1 is DFQATT and CDR2 is SNEGSKA in the germline V gene (reference sequence). The CDR3 length is 13 residues. Trimming took off 3 bases at V and 2 bases at J, with 8 bases between the two ends. The CDR3 DNA sequence: TGCAGTGCTAGTTCCCTTGGCAATCAGCCCCAGCATTTT. This encodes CSASSLGNQPQHF.

The chain joins TRBV6-4 to TRBJ1-2; D is undetermined. In germline, CDR1 is MRHNA, CDR2 SNTAGT. The CDR3 is 15 residues long. Trimming took 0 bases from V and 6 from J, leaving 14 bases between them. The chain's CDR3 is CASSDSIWTRNGYTF. As DNA, the CDR3 is TGTGCCAGCAGTGACTCGATATGGACCCGCAATGGCTACACCTTC.

This clonotype occurred many times. The CDR3 region has the DNA TGTGCCAGCAGTCTCAGGGTCTATGGCTACACCTTC. It encodes CASSLRVYGYTF. J is TRBJ1-2 and V is TRBV28; D might be TRBD1 (5 bases). This CDR3 has 12 residues. Germline V gene sequence: CDR1 MDHEN, CDR2 SYDVKM. Trimming stripped 5 bases from V and 4 bases from J, with 8 bases between.

There are many counts of this clonotype. The chain has TRBV5-1 and TRBJ1-4, with 9 nucleotides matching TRBD1. The CDR3 has 18 amino acids. Germline V CDR1 and CDR2: SGHRS, YFSETQ. J was trimmed by 0 bases and V by 1 base; bases with no gene match: 7. CDR3 loop: CASSLWGQGVATNEKLFF. The DNA for the CDR3 is TGCGCCAGCAGCTTGTGGGGACAGGGCGTTGCAACTAATGAAAAACTGTTTTTT.

V and J are TRBV7-3 and TRBJ2-1; 8 bases are shared with TRBD2. The CDR3 length is 16 residues. The V gene end was trimmed by 2 bases and the J gene end by 6 bases; junction bases not matched to a gene: 9. CDR1 is SGHTA, CDR2 FQGTGA, per germline. The CDR3, as DNA: TGTGCCAGCAGCTTAGCGGGTCGGGAGGGCAGCAATGAGCAGTTCTTC. Translated: CASSLAGREGSNEQFF.

This clonotype was seen only once. The chain couples TRBV12-3 or TRBV12-4 to TRBJ2-7; 14 nucleotides line up with TRBD2. The junction had 2 bases not matched to a gene; V was cut back by 6 bases and J by 1 base. The CDR3 runs 15 residues. In DNA, the CDR3 is TGTGCCAGCAGGACTAGCGGGAGGGGGTCCTACGAGCAGTACTTC. This sequence encodes CASRTSGRGSYEQYF.

The sample holds a few counts of this clonotype. This chain's CDR3 is CATSRGGAQFF. The CDR3 DNA reads TGTGCCACCAGCAGAGGTGGTGCCCAGTTCTTC. This rearrangement joins TRBV15 to TRBJ2-1; D unclear. Trimming cost V 1 base and J 13 bases, with 8 bases left between them. The length of the CDR3 is 11 residues. From germline, CDR1 is LNHNV and CDR2 YYDKDF (reference sequence).

At least ten counts were recorded for this clonotype. The chain is built from TRBV2 and TRBJ2-5, with D hard to call. The CDR3 is 11 residues long. Trimming pared 6 bases from V and 0 bases from J, leaving 2 bases between. CDR1 is SNHLY, CDR2 FYNNEI, per germline. Here the CDR3 reads CASRYQETQYF. CDR3 nucleotide sequence: TGTGCCAGCAGATACCAAGAGACCCAGTACTTC.

This clonotype was observed at least ten times. The rearrangement links TRBV6-1 to TRBJ2-2; D is ambiguous. Trimming shortened V by 5 bases and J by 3 bases, and 7 bases separated the two germline ends. This CDR3 has 13 residues. Germline CDR1 reads MNHNS; CDR2 reads SASEGT. The CDR3 region has the DNA TGTGCCAGCAGTCGACGCGACACCGGGGAGCTGTTTTTT. Amino acids: CASSRRDTGELFF.

There are many counts of this clonotype. This chain connects TRBV6-5 to TRBJ1-1; D not resolved. The CDR3 sequence is 13 residues long. The germline V and J ends were trimmed by 2 bases and 7 bases, with 11 bases remaining between them. Germline V gives CDR1 MNHEY, CDR2 SVGAGI. The CDR3 DNA reads as TGTGCCAGCAGTTACGCCCAGGCTAGTGAAGCTTTCTTT. Amino acid sequence: CASSYAQASEAFF.

This clonotype was seen many times. The V call is TRBV7-3, the J call TRBJ2-5, with D hard to call. Germline V CDR1 and CDR2: SGHTA, FQGTGA. V was cut by 0 bases and J by 5 bases, with 7 bases left in between. The CDR3 runs 13 residues. As DNA, the CDR3 is TGTGCCAGCAGCTTAACTAGGGCTGAGACCCAGTACTTC. This encodes CASSLTRAETQYF.

To note about this clonotype: One base away lies a much larger clone, so this may be a sequencing read error. The rearrangement uses TRBV11-2 and TRBJ2-1; the D gene is possibly TRBD1 (5 bases). The CDR3 totals 14 residues. Germline V gene data show CDR1 as SGHAT and CDR2 as FQNNGV. DNA for the CDR3: TGTGCCAACAGCCCCGAAGACAGTTACAATGAGCAGTTCTTC. Translating gives CANSPEDSYNEQFF.

This clonotype was seen repeatedly, ten times or more. The gene calls are TRBV2 and TRBJ2-3, with a weak D call TRBD1 (7 bases). The CDR3 contains 15 residues. V lost 4 bases to trimming and J lost 3 bases, with 14 bases between them. The V gene's germline CDR1 is SNHLY and CDR2 FYNNEI. The CDR3 nucleotides are TGTGCCAGCAGTGTGGAACAGGGGAGGACAGATACGCAGTATTTT. It translates to CASSVEQGRTDTQYF.

At least ten counts were recorded for this clonotype. This chain connects TRBV12-3 or TRBV12-4 to TRBJ2-1; no reliable D call. This CDR3 comprises 13 residues. Trimming left V 2 bases short and J 4 bases short, with 6 bases between. The CDR3 nucleotides read TGTGCCAGCAGTTTAATGGGTTACAATGAGCAGTTCTTC. Translating it yields CASSLMGYNEQFF.

The chain recombines TRBV28 with TRBJ2-1; TRBD2 aligns across 10 bases. This CDR3 region has 15 residues. Trimming at V came to 7 bases and at J to 0 bases, leaving 3 bases not matched to a gene. CDR1 is MDHEN and CDR2 is SYDVKM in the germline V gene. CDR3 nucleotide sequence: TGTGCCAGCAAACTAGCGGGAAGCTCCTACAATGAGCAGTTCTTC. Translation gives CASKLAGSSYNEQFF.

This chain connects TRBV4-1 to TRBJ2-7; the match to TRBD1 covers 10 bases. With 3 bases clipped from V and 3 bases from J, the junction kept 8 bases outside the gene matches. This CDR3 has 16 residues. In germline, CDR1 is MGHRA, CDR2 YSYEKL. The chain's CDR3 is CASSHRPGTGDYEQYF. CDR3 in DNA: TGCGCCAGCAGCCATCGGCCAGGGACAGGGGACTACGAGCAGTACTTC.

This clonotype was observed many times. J is TRBJ2-1 and V is TRBV5-1; 9 bases align to TRBD2. Losses at the gene ends were 0 bases for V and 4 bases for J; bases not matched to a gene: 2. This CDR3 comprises 15 residues. The V gene's germline CDR1 is SGHRS and CDR2 YFSETQ. The CDR3 sequence: CASSLGLAVYNEQFF. The DNA of the CDR3 is TGCGCCAGCAGCTTGGGACTAGCGGTATACAATGAGCAGTTCTTC.

At least ten counts were recorded for this clonotype. The CDR3 DNA sequence: TGTGCCATCAGCCCTGGACAGGGGGGTGAAAAACTGTTTTTT. This sequence encodes CAISPGQGGEKLFF. The chain recombines TRBV10-3 with TRBJ1-4; 10 bases are a match to TRBD1. CDR3 length: 14 residues. From germline, CDR1 is ENHRY and CDR2 SYGVKD. The V gene end was trimmed by 6 bases and the J gene end by 7 bases; junction bases not matched to a gene: 5.

The rearrangement links TRBV10-3 to TRBJ2-7, with D perhaps matching TRBD2 (6 bases). Germline V gene data show CDR1 as ENHRY and CDR2 as SYGVKD. The CDR3 runs 15 residues. CDR3 coding DNA: TGTACCCCGATTAGCGGAGCGGGTAGCAGGGACGAGCAGTACTTC. Translated: CTPISGAGSRDEQYF.

This clonotype was detected many times. The chain joins TRBV12-5 to TRBJ1-1; D is unresolved. The germline V and J ends were trimmed by 0 bases and 10 bases, with 9 bases remaining between them. Germline lookup yields CDR1 LGHNT and CDR2 FRNRAP. The CDR3 totals 12 residues. As DNA, the CDR3 is TGTGCTAGTGGTTTGGTACCGTCGTCAGCTTTCTTT. It is translated as CASGLVPSSAFF.

The sample holds many counts of this clonotype. The V and J genes are TRBV4-2 and TRBJ1-1, with D perhaps TRBD1 (6 bases). The V gene lost 4 bases and the J gene lost 2 bases, with 17 bases spanning the gap. The CDR3 contains 16 residues. CDR1 is LGHNA, CDR2 YNFKEQ, per germline. This chain's CDR3 is CASSPRGVGANTEAFF. CDR3 nucleotide sequence: TGTGCCAGCAGCCCCCGGGGTGTGGGGGCAAACACTGAAGCTTTCTTT.

V and J are TRBV11-2 and TRBJ1-1, with 8 bases lining up with TRBD1. CDR3 size: 14 residues. Germline loops: CDR1 SGHAT, CDR2 FQNNGV. Trimming at V came to 4 bases and at J to 4 bases, leaving 5 bases not matched to a gene. The CDR3 bases are TGTGCCAGCAGCTATGACAGGGGCGGCACTGAAGCTTTCTTT. Residues: CASSYDRGGTEAFF.

This clonotype was picked up a small number of times. CDR3 sequence reads: CASTLRGAGTDTQYF. The CDR3 coding sequence is TGTGCCAGCACCTTACGGGGGGCTGGCACAGATACGCAGTATTTT. The J gene is TRBJ2-3, the V gene TRBV9, with a tentative D call TRBD2 (7 bases). This CDR3 comprises 15 residues. Trimming left V 6 bases short and J 1 base short, with 15 bases between. Per the germline V gene, CDR1 is SGDLS and CDR2 is YYNGEE. Full variable domain (missing parts from reference TRBV9 and TRBJ2-3): DSGVTQTPKHLITATGQRVTLRCSPRSGDLSVYWYQQSLDQGLQFLIQYYNGEERAKGNILERFSAQQFPDLHSELNLSSLELGDSALYFCASTLRGAGTDTQYFGPGTRLTVL.

This clonotype came up many times. The rearrangement links TRBV18 to TRBJ2-1; D remains ambiguous. Germline V gene data show CDR1 as KGHSH and CDR2 as LQKENI. The CDR3 spans 13 residues. V lost 3 bases and J lost 7, with 10 bases in between. This CDR3 is CASSPVSVNEQFF. CDR3 bases: TGTGCCAGCTCACCCGTGAGTGTAAATGAGCAGTTCTTC.

The chain joins TRBV24-1 to TRBJ1-5; weak D call: TRBD1 (5 bases). Germline V gene lookup returns CDR1 KGHDR and CDR2 SFDVKD. Trimming left V 4 bases short and J 6 bases short, with 21 bases between. The CDR3 is 17 residues long. DNA for the CDR3: TGTGCCACCAGTGACTCCGCTTCAGTAGGGGTTGGTCAGCCCCAGCATTTT. Its translation: CATSDSASVGVGQPQHF.

The chain employs TRBV7-2 and TRBJ2-5; D ambiguous. V was cut by 3 bases and J by 5 bases, with 7 bases left in between. The length of the CDR3 is 12 residues. Per the germline V gene, CDR1 is SGHTA and CDR2 is FQGNSA. This CDR3 is CASSFTMETQYF. CDR3 nucleotide sequence: TGTGCCAGCAGCTTTACTATGGAGACCCAGTACTTC.

This clonotype was picked up many times. The chain has TRBV2 and TRBJ2-3, with 9 positions matching TRBD2. From germline, CDR1 is SNHLY and CDR2 FYNNEI. The V segment lost 7 bases and the J segment 1 base; nucleotides outside the gene matches: 3. CDR3 length equals 14 residues. For the CDR3, the DNA is TGTGCCAGCACGCGGGAGGGCCGCACAGATACGCAGTATTTT. It is translated as CASTREGRTDTQYF.

The chain employs TRBV6-1 and TRBJ2-1; 7 nucleotides line up with TRBD1. The germline V gene encodes CDR1 MNHNS and CDR2 SASEGT. The CDR3 totals 13 residues. The J segment lost 6 bases and the V segment lost 6 bases, leaving 5 bases of the junction unmatched. CDR3 residues: CASRSRQGNEQFF. The CDR3 region has the DNA TGTGCCAGCAGGTCACGACAGGGCAATGAGCAGTTCTTC.